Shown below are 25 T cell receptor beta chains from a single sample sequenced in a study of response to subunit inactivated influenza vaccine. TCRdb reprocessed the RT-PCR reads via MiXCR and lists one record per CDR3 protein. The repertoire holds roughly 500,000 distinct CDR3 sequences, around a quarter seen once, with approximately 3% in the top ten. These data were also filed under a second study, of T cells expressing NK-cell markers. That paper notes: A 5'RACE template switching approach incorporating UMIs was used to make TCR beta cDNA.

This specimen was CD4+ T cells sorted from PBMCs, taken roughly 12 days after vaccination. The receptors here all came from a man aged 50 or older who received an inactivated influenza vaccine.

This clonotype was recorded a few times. CDR3 in amino acids: CSARDSGGVSYNEQFF. The CDR3 DNA reads TGCAGTGCTAGAGATAGCGGGGGGGTCTCCTACAATGAGCAGTTCTTC. The chain combines TRBV20-1 with TRBJ2-1; 11 bases agree with TRBD2. Trimming took 0 bases from V and 0 from J; bases not matched to a gene: 1. CDR1 is DFQATT, CDR2 SNEGSKA, per germline (reference sequence). This CDR3 has 16 amino acids.

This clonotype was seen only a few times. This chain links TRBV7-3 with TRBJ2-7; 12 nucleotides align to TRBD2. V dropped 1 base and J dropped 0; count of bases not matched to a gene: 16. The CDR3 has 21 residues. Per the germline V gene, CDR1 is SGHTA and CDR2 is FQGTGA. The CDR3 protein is CASSLMTGRGLAGTSSYEQYF. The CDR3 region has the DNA TGTGCCAGCAGCTTAATGACAGGTCGCGGACTAGCGGGAACCAGCTCCTACGAGCAGTACTTC.

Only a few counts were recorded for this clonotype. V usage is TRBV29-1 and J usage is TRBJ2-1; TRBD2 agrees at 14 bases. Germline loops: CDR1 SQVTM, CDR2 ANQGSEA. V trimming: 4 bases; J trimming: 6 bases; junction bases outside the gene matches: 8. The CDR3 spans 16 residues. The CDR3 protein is CSVGGTSGGLINEQFF. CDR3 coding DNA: TGCAGCGTTGGTGGGACTAGCGGGGGTCTGATCAATGAGCAGTTCTTC.

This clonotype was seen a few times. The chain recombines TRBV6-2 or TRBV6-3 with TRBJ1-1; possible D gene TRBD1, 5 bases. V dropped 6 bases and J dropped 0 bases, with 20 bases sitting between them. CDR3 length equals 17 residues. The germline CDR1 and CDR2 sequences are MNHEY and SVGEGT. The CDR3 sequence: CASSRLRQRIVNTEAFF. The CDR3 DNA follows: TGTGCCAGCAGCCGACTTAGACAGCGGATTGTGAACACTGAAGCTTTCTTT.

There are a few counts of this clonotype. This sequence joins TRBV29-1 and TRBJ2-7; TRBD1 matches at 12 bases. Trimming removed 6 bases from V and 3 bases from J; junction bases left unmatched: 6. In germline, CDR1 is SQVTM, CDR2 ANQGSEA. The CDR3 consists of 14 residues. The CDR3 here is CSVAGTGGFYEQYF. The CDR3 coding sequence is TGCAGCGTCGCCGGGACAGGGGGCTTCTACGAGCAGTACTTC.

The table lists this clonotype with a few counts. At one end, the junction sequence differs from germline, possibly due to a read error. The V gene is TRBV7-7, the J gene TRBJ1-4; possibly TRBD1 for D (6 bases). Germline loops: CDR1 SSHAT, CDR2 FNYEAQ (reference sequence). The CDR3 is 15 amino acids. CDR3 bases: TGTGCTAGCAGCTTTGAGGGGGGCAATAATGAAAAACTGTTTTTT. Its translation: CASSFEGGNNEKLFF.

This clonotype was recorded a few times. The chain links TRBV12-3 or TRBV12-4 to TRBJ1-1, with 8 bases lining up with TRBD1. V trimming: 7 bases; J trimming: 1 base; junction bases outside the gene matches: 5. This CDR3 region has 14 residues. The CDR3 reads CASTGGQGNTEAFF. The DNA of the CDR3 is TGTGCCAGCACCGGTGGACAGGGGAACACTGAAGCTTTCTTT.

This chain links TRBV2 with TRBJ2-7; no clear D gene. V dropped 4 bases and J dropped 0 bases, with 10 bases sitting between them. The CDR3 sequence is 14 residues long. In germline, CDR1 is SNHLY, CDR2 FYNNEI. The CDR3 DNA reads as TGTGCCAGCAGTGTACAGTCAACCTCCTACGAGCAGTACTTC. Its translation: CASSVQSTSYEQYF.

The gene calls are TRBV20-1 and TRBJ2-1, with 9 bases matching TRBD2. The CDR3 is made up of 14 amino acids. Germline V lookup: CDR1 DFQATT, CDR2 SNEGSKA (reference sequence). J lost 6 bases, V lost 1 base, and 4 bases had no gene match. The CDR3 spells CSARGAGGPNEQFF. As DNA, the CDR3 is TGCAGTGCTAGAGGTGCGGGGGGGCCCAATGAGCAGTTCTTC.

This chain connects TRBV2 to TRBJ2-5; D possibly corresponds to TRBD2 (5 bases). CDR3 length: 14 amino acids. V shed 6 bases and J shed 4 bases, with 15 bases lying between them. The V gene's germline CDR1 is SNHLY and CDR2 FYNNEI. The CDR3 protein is CASRRDAVRETQYF. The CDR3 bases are TGTGCCAGCAGGAGGGATGCGGTCCGAGAGACCCAGTACTTC.

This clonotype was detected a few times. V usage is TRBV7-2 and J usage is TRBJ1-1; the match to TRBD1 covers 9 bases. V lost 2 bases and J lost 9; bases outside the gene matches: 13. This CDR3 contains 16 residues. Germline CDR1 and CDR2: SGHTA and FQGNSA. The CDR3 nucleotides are TGTGCCAGCAGCTTAACCCAGGGAGGGGGGACAGGGAAAGCTTTCTTT. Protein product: CASSLTQGGGTGKAFF.

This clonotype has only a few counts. The CDR3 DNA is TGTGCCAGCAGCTTAGTGGGACGGACAGATACGCAGTATTTT. This codes for CASSLVGRTDTQYF. The chain joins TRBV7-9 to TRBJ2-3, with D possibly called TRBD1 or TRBD2 (5 bases each). Germline V gene data show CDR1 as SEHNR and CDR2 as FQNEAQ (reference sequence). Trimming removed 1 base from V and 3 bases from J, with 8 bases in between. The CDR3 has 14 amino acids.

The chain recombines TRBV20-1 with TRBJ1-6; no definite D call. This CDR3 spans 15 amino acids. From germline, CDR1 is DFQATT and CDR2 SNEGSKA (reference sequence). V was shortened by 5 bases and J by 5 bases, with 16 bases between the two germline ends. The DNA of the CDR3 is TGCAGTGCTCAGGACGGGCTTGGAAATAATTCACCCCTCCACTTT. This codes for CSAQDGLGNNSPLHF.

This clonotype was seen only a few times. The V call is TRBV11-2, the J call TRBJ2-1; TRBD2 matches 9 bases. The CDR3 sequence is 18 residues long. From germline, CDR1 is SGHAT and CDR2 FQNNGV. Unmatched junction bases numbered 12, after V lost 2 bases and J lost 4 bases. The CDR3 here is CASSLKEVVLAGYNEQFF. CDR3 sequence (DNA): TGTGCCAGCAGCTTAAAGGAGGTGGTCCTAGCGGGGTACAATGAGCAGTTCTTC.

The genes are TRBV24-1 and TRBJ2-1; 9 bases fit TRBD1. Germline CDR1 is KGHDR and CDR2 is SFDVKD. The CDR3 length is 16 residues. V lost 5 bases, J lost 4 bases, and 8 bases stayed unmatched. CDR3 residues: CATSGPAGTGYNEQFF. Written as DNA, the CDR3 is TGTGCCACCAGTGGCCCAGCCGGGACAGGGTACAATGAGCAGTTCTTC.

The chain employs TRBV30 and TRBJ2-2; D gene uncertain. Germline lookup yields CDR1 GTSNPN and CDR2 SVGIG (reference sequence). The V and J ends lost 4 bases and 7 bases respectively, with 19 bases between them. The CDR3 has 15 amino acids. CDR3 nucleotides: TGTGCCTGGACCAACCTGGCCTCAACGCGCGGGGAGCTGTTTTTT. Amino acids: CAWTNLASTRGELFF. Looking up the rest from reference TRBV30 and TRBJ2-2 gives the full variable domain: SQTIHQWPATLVQPVGSPLSLECTVEGTSNPNLYWYRQAAGRGLQLLFYSVGIGQISSEVPQNLSASRPQDRQFILSSKKLLLSDSGFYLCAWTNLASTRGELFFGEGSRLTVL.

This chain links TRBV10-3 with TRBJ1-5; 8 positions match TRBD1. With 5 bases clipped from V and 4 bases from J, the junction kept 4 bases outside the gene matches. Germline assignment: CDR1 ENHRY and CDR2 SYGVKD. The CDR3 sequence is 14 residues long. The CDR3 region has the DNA TGTGCCATCAGTCAGGGGGCGCGGAATCAGCCCCAGCATTTT. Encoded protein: CAISQGARNQPQHF.

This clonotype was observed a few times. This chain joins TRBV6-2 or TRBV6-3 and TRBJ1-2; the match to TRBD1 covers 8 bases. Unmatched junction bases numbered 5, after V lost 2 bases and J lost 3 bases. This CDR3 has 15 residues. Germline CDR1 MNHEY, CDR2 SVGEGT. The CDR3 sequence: CASSYDGQGYYGYTF. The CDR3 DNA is TGTGCCAGCAGTTACGACGGACAGGGATACTATGGCTACACCTTC.

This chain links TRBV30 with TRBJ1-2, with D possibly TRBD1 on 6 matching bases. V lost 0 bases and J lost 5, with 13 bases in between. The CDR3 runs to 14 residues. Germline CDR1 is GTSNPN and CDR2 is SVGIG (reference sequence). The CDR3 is CAWSVTGRGYGYTF. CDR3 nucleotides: TGTGCCTGGAGTGTAACAGGGAGGGGTTATGGCTACACCTTC.

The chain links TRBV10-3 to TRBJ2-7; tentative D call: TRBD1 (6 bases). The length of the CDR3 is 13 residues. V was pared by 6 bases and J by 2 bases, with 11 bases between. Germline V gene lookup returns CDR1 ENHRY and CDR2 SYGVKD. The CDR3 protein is CAISRDTAYEQYF. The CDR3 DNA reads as TGTGCCATCAGCCGGGACACAGCCTACGAGCAGTACTTC.

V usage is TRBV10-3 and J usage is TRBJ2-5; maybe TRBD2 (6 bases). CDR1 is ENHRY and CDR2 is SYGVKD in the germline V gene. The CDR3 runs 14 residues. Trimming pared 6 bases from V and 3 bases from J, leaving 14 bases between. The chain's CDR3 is CAIREGRKEETQYF. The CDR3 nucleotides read TGTGCCATCAGGGAGGGGCGAAAGGAAGAGACCCAGTACTTC.

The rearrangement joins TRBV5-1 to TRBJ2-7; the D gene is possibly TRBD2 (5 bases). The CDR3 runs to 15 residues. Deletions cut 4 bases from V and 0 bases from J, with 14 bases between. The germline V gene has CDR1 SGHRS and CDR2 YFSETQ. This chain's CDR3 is CASSPRVGSSYEQYF. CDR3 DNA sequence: TGCGCCAGCAGCCCCCGGGTAGGGAGCTCCTACGAGCAGTACTTC.

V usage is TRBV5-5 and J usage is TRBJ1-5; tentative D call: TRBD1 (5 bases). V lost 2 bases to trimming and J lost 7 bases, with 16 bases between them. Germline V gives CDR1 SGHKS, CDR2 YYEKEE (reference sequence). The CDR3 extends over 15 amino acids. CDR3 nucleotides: TGTGCCAGCAGCTTTAGCACGGGGGAGGGACAGCCCCAGCATTTT. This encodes CASSFSTGEGQPQHF.

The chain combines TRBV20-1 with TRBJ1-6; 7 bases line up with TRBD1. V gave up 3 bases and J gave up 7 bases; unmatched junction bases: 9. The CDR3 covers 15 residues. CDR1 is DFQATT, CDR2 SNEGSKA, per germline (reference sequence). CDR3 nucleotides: TGCAGTGCTAGCCTAGGGGGCGCGGGCAATTCACCCCTCCACTTT. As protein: CSASLGGAGNSPLHF.

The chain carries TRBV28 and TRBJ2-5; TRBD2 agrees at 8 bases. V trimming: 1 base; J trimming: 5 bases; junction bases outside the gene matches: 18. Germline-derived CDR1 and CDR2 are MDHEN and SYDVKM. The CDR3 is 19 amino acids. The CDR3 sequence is CASSLSLSGGPSSDETQYF. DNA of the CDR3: TGTGCCAGCAGTTTATCCCTCTCGGGAGGGCCCTCATCTGACGAGACCCAGTACTTC.